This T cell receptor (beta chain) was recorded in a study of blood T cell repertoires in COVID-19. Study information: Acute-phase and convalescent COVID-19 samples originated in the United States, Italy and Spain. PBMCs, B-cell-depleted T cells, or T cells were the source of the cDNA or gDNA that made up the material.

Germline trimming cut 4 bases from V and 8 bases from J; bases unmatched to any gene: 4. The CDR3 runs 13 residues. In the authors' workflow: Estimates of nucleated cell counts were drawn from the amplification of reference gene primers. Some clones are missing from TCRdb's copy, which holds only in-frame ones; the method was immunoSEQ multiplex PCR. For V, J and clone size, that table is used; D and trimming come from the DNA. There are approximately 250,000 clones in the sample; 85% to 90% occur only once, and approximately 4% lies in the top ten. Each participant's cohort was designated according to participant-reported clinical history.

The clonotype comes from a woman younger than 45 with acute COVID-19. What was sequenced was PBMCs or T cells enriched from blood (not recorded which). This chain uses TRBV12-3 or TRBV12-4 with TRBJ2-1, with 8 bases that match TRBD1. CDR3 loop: CASSYGQGDEQFF. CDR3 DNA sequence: TGTGCCAGCAGTTATGGACAGGGAGATGAGCAGTTCTTC.